This T cell receptor (beta chain) emerged from a study of beta chain features in type 1 diabetes. Study results and caveats: All four CD4+ subsets of Type 1 diabetes patients contained TCRB CDR3s that were moderately but significantly shorter. In comparison with healthy donors, patients had naive, central memory and Treg TCRB repertoires that appeared more similar.

Sequencing targeted expressed TCRB transcripts, as all isolated RNA had been reverse transcribed. Regulatory, naive and central memory T cell samples averaged about 3.5 million reads. Some clones are missing from TCRdb's copy, which holds only in-frame ones; the method was immunoSEQ multiplex PCR. The sample has about 400,000 clones, around 12% seen once. In the case of this clone: No antigen is known for it.

The CDR3 has 13 amino acids. With 8 bases clipped from V and 4 bases from J, the junction kept 5 bases outside the gene matches. The germline V gene encodes CDR1 SGDLS and CDR2 YYNGEE. The source of this sequence is a young woman with type 1 diabetes. The source material was naive CD4+ T cells from blood. The chain joins TRBV9 to TRBJ1-4, with 7 positions matching TRBD1. The CDR3 DNA reads as TGTGCCAGTAGTCGGGACAGTAATGAAAAACTGTTTTTT. Its protein product is CASSRDSNEKLFF.